The 10 T cell receptor beta chains below come from one sample, sequenced in a study of shared clonotypes between healthy human individuals. Sequenced by immunoSEQ multiplex PCR; TCRdb stores in-frame clones only, minus some. Among roughly 480,000 clones, roughly 78% were seen once, and the ten largest hold roughly 12%. The sequencing sample was made of PBMCs. All receptors derive from a woman between 40 and 50 years old in good health. Some clones in this sample may be carry-over from other donors' samples.

The genes are TRBV11-1 and TRBJ2-1; 7 nucleotides align to TRBD2. J lost 0 bases, V lost 7 bases, and 6 bases had no gene match. Germline CDR1 reads SGHAT; CDR2 reads FQDESV (reference sequence). CDR3 size: 15 residues. The CDR3, as DNA: TGTGCCAGCAACCCCGGGACTACCTCCTACAATGAGCAGTTCTTC. Translated: CASNPGTTSYNEQFF. Looking up the rest from reference TRBV11-1 and TRBJ2-1 gives the full variable domain: EAEVAQSPRYKITEKSQAVAFWCDPISGHATLYWYRQILGQGPELLVQFQDESVVDDSQLPKDRFSAERLKGVDSTLKIQPAELGDSAMYLCASNPGTTSYNEQFFGPGTRLTVL.

The chain links TRBV7-9 to TRBJ2-7, with D maybe TRBD1 (6 bases). This CDR3 has 14 amino acids. Trimming took 5 bases from V and 0 from J, leaving 11 bases between them. CDR1 is SEHNR and CDR2 is FQNEAQ in the germline V gene (reference sequence). The CDR3 loop reads CASSRQVSSYEQYF. DNA for the CDR3: TGTGCCAGCAGCCGACAGGTTAGCTCCTACGAGCAGTACTTC.

Turning to this clone: A much larger clone lies a single base off, so this may be a read error. This specimen includes other DNA sequences encoding the same CDR3. The CDR3 sequence is CASSIRGGNQPQHF. In nucleotides, the CDR3 is TGTGCCAGTAGTATTCGGGGGGGCAATCAGCCCCAGCATTTT. The chain employs TRBV19 and TRBJ1-5, with D perhaps matching TRBD1 (5 bases). The V gene's germline CDR1 is LNHDA and CDR2 SQIVND (reference sequence). V gave up 3 bases and J gave up 2 bases, with 8 bases separating them. The CDR3 has 14 residues. Together with reference TRBV19 and TRBJ1-5, the CDR3 gives the full variable domain: DGGITQSPKYLFRKEGQNVTLSCEQNLNHDAMYWYRQDPGQGLRLIYYSQIVNDFQKGDIAEGYSVSREKKESFPLTVTSAQKNPTAFYLCASSIRGGNQPQHFGDGTRLSIL.

The V and J genes are TRBV6-1 and TRBJ1-1; unclear D gene. V lost 3 bases and J 8 bases, leaving 10 bases between the germline ends. The length of the CDR3 is 12 residues. Germline loops: CDR1 MNHNS, CDR2 SASEGT. The DNA of the CDR3 is TGTGCCAGCAGTGAGGACTGGGCGGAAGCTTTCTTT. Protein product: CASSEDWAEAFF.

The V and J genes are TRBV30 and TRBJ2-3; tentatively, D is TRBD1 or TRBD2 (6 bases each). The CDR3 runs to 13 residues. Germline CDR1 is GTSNPN and CDR2 is SVGIG (reference sequence). Trimming cost V 0 bases and J 10 bases, with 14 bases left between them. The CDR3 sequence is CAWSVLVEGAQYF. The CDR3 nucleotides read TGTGCCTGGAGTGTGTTGGTGGAGGGGGCGCAGTATTTT.

The V call is TRBV29-1, the J call TRBJ2-5, with D perhaps TRBD2 (5 bases). The length of the CDR3 is 15 residues. Germline CDR1 is SQVTM and CDR2 is ANQGSEA. V was pared by 2 bases and J by 6 bases, with 19 bases between. CDR3 DNA sequence: TGCAGCGTTGAACCCAGCGGCAGGATCAGGAAGACCCAGTACTTC. This encodes CSVEPSGRIRKTQYF. The full variable domain, completed using reference TRBV29-1 and TRBJ2-5, is SAVISQKPSRDICQRGTSLTIQCQVDSQVTMMFWYRQQPGQSLTLIATANQGSEATYESGFVIDKFPISRPNLTFSTLTVSNMSPEDSSIYLCSVEPSGRIRKTQYFGPGTRLLVL.

CDR3 DNA: TGTGCCTGGAGAGTGGTTCGGGAGACCCAGTACTTC. Its translation is CAWRVVRETQYF. The chain recombines TRBV30 with TRBJ2-5; D is undetermined. Deletions cut 3 bases from V and 5 bases from J, with 10 bases between. The germline V gene has CDR1 GTSNPN and CDR2 SVGIG (reference sequence). The CDR3 contains 12 residues. Looking up the rest from reference TRBV30 and TRBJ2-5 gives the full variable domain: SQTIHQWPATLVQPVGSPLSLECTVEGTSNPNLYWYRQAAGRGLQLLFYSVGIGQISSEVPQNLSASRPQDRQFILSSKKLLLSDSGFYLCAWRVVRETQYFGPGTRLLVL.

The rearrangement joins TRBV6-5 to TRBJ2-7, with TRBD2 as a possible D gene (5 bases). Germline V gives CDR1 MNHEY, CDR2 SVGAGI. The CDR3 contains 14 residues. V gave up 5 bases and J gave up 0 bases, with 11 bases separating them. The CDR3 sequence: CASSQRTASYEQYF. Written as DNA, the CDR3 is TGTGCCAGCAGTCAGAGGACTGCCTCCTACGAGCAGTACTTC.

The rearrangement joins TRBV2 to TRBJ2-3, with TRBD1 matching over 8 bases. The germline V gene has CDR1 SNHLY and CDR2 FYNNEI. The CDR3 sequence is 18 residues long. V trimming: 5 bases; J trimming: 1 base; junction bases outside the gene matches: 14. The CDR3 region has the DNA TGTGCCAGCAGTCACTACTCCGGGACAGGTCTGGGCACAGATACGCAGTATTTT. Encoded protein: CASSHYSGTGLGTDTQYF.

This clone has just a few counts. For the CDR3, the DNA is TGTGCCTGGAACTTCGGTGGCTCTGGAAACACCATATATTTT. Translating gives CAWNFGGSGNTIYF. The genes are TRBV30 and TRBJ1-3; D gene uncertain. The CDR3 consists of 14 residues. Germline loops: CDR1 GTSNPN, CDR2 SVGIG (reference sequence). V lost 4 bases, J lost 0 bases, and 10 bases lay in between.